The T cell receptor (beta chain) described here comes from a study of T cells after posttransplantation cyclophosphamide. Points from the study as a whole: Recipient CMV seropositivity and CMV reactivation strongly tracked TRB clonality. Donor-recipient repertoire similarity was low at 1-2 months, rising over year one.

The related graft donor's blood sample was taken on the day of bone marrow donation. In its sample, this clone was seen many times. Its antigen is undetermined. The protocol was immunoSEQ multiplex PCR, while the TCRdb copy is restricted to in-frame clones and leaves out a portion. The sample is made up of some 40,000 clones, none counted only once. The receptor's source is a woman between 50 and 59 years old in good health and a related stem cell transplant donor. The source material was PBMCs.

CDR3: CASSSRTKGGELFF. CDR3 DNA sequence: TGTGCCAGCAGTTCAAGGACTAAGGGCGGGGAGCTGTTTTTT. V usage is TRBV28 and J usage is TRBJ2-2, with D maybe TRBD2 (6 bases). The CDR3 spans 14 residues. The germline V and J ends were trimmed by 4 bases and 7 bases, with 13 bases remaining between them. Germline values: CDR1 MDHEN, CDR2 SYDVKM.